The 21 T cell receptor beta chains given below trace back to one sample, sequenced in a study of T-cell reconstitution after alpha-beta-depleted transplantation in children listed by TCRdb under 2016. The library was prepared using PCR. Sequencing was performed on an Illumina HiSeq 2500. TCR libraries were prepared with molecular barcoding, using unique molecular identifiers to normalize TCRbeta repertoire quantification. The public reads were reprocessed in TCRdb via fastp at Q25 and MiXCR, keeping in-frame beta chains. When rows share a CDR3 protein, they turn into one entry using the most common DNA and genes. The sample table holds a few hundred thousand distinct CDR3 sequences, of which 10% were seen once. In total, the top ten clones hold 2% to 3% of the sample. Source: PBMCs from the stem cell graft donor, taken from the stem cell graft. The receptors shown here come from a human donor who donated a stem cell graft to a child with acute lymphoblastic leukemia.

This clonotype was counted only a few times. CDR3 nucleotide sequence: TGTGCCAGCAGCGTTGGGGACAGGGACTACGAGCAGTACTTC. Residues: CASSVGDRDYEQYF. The rearrangement links TRBV9 to TRBJ2-7, with 9 bases identical to TRBD1. The ends lost 2 bases at V and 3 bases at J; junction bases unmatched: 3. This CDR3 region has 14 residues. Germline values: CDR1 SGDLS, CDR2 YYNGEE.

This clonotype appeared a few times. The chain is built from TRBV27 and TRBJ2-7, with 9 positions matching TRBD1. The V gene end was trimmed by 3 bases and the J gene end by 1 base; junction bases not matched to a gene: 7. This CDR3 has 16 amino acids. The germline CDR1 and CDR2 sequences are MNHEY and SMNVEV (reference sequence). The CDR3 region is CASSLKATGGSYEQYF. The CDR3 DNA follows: TGTGCCAGCAGTTTGAAGGCGACAGGGGGGTCCTACGAGCAGTACTTC.

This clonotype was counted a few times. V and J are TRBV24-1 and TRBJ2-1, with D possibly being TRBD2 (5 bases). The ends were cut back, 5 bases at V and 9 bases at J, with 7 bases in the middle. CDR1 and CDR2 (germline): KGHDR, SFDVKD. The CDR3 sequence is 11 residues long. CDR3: CATSAGSEQFF. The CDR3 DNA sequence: TGTGCCACCAGTGCGGGGAGTGAGCAGTTCTTC.

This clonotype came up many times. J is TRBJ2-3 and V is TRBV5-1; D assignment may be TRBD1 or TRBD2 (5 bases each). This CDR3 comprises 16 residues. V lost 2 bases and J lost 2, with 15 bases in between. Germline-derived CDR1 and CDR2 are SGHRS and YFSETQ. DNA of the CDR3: TGCGCCAGCAGCTTCGGGGACGCTACCTTCACAGATACGCAGTATTTT. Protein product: CASSFGDATFTDTQYF. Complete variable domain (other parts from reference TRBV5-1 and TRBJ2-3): KAGVTQTPRYLIKTRGQQVTLSCSPISGHRSVSWYQQTPGQGLQFLFEYFSETQRNKGNFPGRFSGRQFSNSRSEMNVSTLELGDSALYLCASSFGDATFTDTQYFGPGTRLTVL.

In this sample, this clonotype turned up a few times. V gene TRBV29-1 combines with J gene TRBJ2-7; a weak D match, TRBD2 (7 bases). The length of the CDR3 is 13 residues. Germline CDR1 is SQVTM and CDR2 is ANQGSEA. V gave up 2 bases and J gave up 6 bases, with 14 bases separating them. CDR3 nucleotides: TGCAGCGTTGAAAGGGGGAGGGCCTCCGAGCAGTACTTC. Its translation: CSVERGRASEQYF.

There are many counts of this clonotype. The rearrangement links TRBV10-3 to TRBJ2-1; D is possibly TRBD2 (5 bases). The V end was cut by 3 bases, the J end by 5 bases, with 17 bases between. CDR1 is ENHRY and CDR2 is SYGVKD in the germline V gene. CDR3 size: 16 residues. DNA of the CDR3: TGTGCCATCAGTGATTCTATACTAGGAAGAAACAATGAGCAGTTCTTC. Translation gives CAISDSILGRNNEQFF.

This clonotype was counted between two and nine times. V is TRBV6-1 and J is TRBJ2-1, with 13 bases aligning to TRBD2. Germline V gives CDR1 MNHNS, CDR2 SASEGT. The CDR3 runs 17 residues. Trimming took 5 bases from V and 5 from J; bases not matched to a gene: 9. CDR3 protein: CASSPGLAGKRDNEQFF. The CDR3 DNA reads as TGTGCCAGCAGTCCGGGACTAGCGGGGAAGAGGGACAATGAGCAGTTCTTC.

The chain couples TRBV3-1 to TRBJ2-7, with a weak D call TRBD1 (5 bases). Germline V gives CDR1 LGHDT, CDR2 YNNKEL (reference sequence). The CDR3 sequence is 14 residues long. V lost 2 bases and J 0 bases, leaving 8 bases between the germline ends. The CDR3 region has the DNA TGTGCCAGCAGCCAAAGCAGGGTCTCCTACGAGCAGTACTTC. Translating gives CASSQSRVSYEQYF.

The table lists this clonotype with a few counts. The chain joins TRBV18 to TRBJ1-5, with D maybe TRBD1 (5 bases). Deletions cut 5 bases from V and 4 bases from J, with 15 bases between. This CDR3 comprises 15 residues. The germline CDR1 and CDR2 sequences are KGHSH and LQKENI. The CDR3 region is CASSKYGGVNQPQHF. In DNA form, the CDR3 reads TGTGCCAGCTCAAAGTACGGGGGGGTTAATCAGCCCCAGCATTTT.

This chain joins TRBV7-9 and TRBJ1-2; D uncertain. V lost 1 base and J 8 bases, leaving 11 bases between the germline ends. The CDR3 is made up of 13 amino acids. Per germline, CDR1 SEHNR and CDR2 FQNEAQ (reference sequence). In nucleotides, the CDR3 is TGTGCCAGCAGCTTAGAGGCAGACGGGGGCTACACCTTC. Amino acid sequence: CASSLEADGGYTF. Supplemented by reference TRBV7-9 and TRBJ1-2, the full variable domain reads DTGVSQNPRHKITKRGQNVTFRCDPISEHNRLYWYRQTLGQGPEFLTYFQNEAQLEKSRLLSDRFSAERPKGSFSTLEIQRTEQGDSAMYLCASSLEADGGYTFGSGTRLTVV.

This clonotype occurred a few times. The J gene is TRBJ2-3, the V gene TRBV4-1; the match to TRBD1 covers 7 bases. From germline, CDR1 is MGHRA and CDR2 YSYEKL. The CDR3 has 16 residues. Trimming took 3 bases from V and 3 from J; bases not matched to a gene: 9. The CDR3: CASSQMGDSGTDTQYF. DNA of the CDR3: TGCGCCAGCAGCCAGATGGGGGACAGTGGGACAGATACGCAGTATTTT.

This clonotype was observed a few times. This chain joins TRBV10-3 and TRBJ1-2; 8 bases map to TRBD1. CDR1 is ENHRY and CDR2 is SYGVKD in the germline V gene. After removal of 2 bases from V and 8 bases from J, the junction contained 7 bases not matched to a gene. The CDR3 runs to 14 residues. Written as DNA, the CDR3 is TGTGCCATCAGTGAGGGACAGGGAAGTAACGGCTACACCTTC. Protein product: CAISEGQGSNGYTF.

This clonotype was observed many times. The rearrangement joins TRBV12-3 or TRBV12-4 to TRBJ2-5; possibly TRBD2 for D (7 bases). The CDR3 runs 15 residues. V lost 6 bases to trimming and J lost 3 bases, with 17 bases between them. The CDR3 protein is CASSSPRGGEETQYF. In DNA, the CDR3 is TGTGCCAGCAGCAGCCCGAGGGGGGGCGAAGAGACCCAGTACTTC.

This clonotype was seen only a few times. CDR3 sequence: CSVEPPGPPFGQFF. For the CDR3, the DNA is TGCAGCGTTGAACCACCGGGCCCCCCATTTGGGCAGTTCTTC. The gene calls are TRBV29-1 and TRBJ2-1, with D unresolved. V lost 2 bases and J 12 bases, leaving 20 bases between the germline ends. Germline V gene data show CDR1 as SQVTM and CDR2 as ANQGSEA. The CDR3 has 14 residues.

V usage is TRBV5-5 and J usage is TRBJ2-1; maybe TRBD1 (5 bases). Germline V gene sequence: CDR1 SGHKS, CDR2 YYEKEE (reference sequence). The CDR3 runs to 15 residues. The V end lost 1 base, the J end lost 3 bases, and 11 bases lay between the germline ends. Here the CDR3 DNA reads TGTGCCAGCAGCTTGTTGTCAGGGAACTACAATGAGCAGTTCTTC. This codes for CASSLLSGNYNEQFF.

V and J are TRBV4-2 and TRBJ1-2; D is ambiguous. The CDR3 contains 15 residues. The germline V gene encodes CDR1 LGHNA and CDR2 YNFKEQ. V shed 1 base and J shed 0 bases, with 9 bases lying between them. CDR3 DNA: TGTGCCAGCAGCCAAGGGGCAGTTTCTAACTATGGCTACACCTTC. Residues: CASSQGAVSNYGYTF.

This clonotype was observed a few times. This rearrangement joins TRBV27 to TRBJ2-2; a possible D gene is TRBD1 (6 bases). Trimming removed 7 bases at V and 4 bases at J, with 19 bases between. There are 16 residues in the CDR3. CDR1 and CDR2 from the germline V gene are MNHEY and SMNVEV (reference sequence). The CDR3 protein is CASTLKPGTPTGELFF. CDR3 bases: TGTGCCAGCACCCTCAAACCCGGGACACCCACCGGGGAGCTGTTTTTT.

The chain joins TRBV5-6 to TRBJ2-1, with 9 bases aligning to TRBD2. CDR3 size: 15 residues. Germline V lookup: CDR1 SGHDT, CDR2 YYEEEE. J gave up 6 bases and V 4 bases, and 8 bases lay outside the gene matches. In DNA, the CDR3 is TGTGCCAGCAGCCCGGCGTCTAGCGGGACCAATGAGCAGTTCTTC. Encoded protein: CASSPASSGTNEQFF.

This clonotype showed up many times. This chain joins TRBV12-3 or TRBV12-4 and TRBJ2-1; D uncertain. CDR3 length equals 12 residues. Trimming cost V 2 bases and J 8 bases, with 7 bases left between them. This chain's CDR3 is CASSLHTYEQFF. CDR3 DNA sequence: TGTGCCAGCAGTTTACATACGTATGAGCAGTTCTTC.

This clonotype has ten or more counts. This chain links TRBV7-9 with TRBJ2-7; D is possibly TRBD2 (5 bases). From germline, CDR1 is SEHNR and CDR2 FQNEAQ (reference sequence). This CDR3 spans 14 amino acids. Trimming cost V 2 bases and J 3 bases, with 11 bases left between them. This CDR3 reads CASSLTGFLYEQYF. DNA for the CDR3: TGTGCCAGCAGCTTAACGGGGTTTCTCTACGAGCAGTACTTC.

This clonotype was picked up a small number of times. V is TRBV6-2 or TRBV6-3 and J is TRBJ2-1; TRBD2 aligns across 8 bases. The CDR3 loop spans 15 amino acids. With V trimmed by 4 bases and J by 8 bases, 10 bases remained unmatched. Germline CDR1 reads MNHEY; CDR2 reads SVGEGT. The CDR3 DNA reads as TGTGCCAGCAGTTCTCCCTCGGGGGGGCACTATGAGCAGTTCTTC. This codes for CASSSPSGGHYEQFF.